Listed below are T cell receptor beta chains from one sample, sequenced in a study of blood T cell repertoires in COVID-19. Measured with immunoSEQ multiplex PCR; TCRdb has only the in-frame clones, and not every one. Found here are 360,000 or so clones, more than 75% of them singletons; the top ten hold 2.5% to 3%. The specimen sequenced was PBMCs or T cells enriched from blood (not recorded which). These receptors all stem from a young woman who had recovered from COVID-19. Both conserved end residues are part of each CDR3. D genes are given only for firm matches. Some rows mark clone size as missing; the rest say once, few, many or name a class of expanded clone.

D,size,J,V,CDR3,DNA
TRBD2,-,TRBJ2-7,TRBV5-1,CASSGGLAGIGSYEQYF,TGCGCCAGCAGCGGGGGACTAGCGGGGATTGGCTCCTACGAGCAGTACTTC
-,-,TRBJ2-1,TRBV5-1,CASSWENYNEQFF,TGCGCCAGCAGTTGGGAGAACTACAATGAGCAGTTCTTC
-,-,TRBJ2-7,TRBV27,CASSLGAGVNEQYF,TGTGCCAGCAGTTTGGGGGCGGGAGTGAACGAGCAGTACTTC
-,-,TRBJ2-2,TRBV18,CASSPIPGTIVPGELFF,TGTGCCAGCTCACCTATCCCCGGGACAATAGTCCCCGGGGAGCTGTTTTTT
-,-,TRBJ1-3,TRBV3-1/TRBV3-2,CASSQAGSGNTIYF,TGTGCCAGCAGCCAAGCGGGATCTGGAAACACCATATATTTT
TRBD1,few,TRBJ2-7,TRBV11-2,CASSPPTGGASSYEQYF,TGTGCCAGCAGCCCCCCAACAGGGGGCGCGAGCTCCTACGAGCAGTACTTC
TRBD1,-,TRBJ1-1,TRBV5-1,CASSLSPGTGSGTEAFF,TGCGCCAGCAGCCTCAGTCCCGGGACAGGGTCCGGAACTGAAGCTTTCTTT
-,-,TRBJ2-7,TRBV12-3/TRBV12-4,CASRKDRAYEQYF,TGTGCCAGCCGGAAGGACAGAGCCTACGAGCAGTACTTC
TRBD2,-,TRBJ2-3,TRBV7-8,CASSLRPSGGIDTQYF,TGTGCCAGCAGCTTACGGCCTAGCGGGGGTATAGATACGCAGTATTTT
-,-,TRBJ1-5,TRBV21-1,CASSKAPGNAQPQHF,TGTGCCAGCAGCAAAGCCCCCGGTAATGCCCAGCCCCAGCATTTT
-,-,TRBJ2-7,TRBV9,CASSPRRGWIYEQYF,TGTGCCAGCAGCCCACGGAGGGGATGGATCTACGAGCAGTACTTC
-,-,TRBJ2-1,TRBV13,CASSSRRGGGFISGYEQFF,TGTGCCAGCAGCTCCCGAAGGGGCGGGGGCTTCATTTCAGGGTATGAGCAGTTCTTC
-,-,TRBJ2-7,TRBV7-6,CASSLSGGGFYEQYF,TGTGCCAGCAGCTTATCTGGGGGCGGGTTCTACGAGCAGTACTTC
TRBD2,-,TRBJ2-5,TRBV29-1,CSVEPGGWQGTQYF,TGCAGCGTCGAGCCGGGGGGATGGCAAGGGACCCAGTACTTC
-,-,TRBJ1-2,TRBV5-1,CASSWGDYGYTF,TGCGCCAGCAGCTGGGGGGACTATGGCTACACCTTC
TRBD1,-,TRBJ1-6,TRBV7-9,CASSLAGTGDRSPLHF,TGTGCCAGCAGCTTAGCGGGGACAGGGGATCGTTCACCCCTCCACTTT
-,-,TRBJ2-1,TRBV29-1,CSVESRGEQFF,TGCAGCGTTGAATCCCGGGGTGAGCAGTTCTTC
TRBD2,-,TRBJ2-5,TRBV28,CASSLPGAGVGETQYF,TGTGCTAGCAGTTTGCCGGGTGCGGGAGTAGGTGAGACCCAGTACTTC
TRBD2,-,TRBJ2-3,TRBV28,CASRKREGRPGPDTQYF,TGTGCCAGCAGAAAGCGGGAGGGCCGGCCGGGTCCAGATACGCAGTATTTT
-,few,TRBJ1-4,TRBV29-1,CSVDQGMDNEKLFF,TGCAGCGTGGACCAGGGCATGGATAATGAAAAACTGTTTTTT
TRBD1,-,TRBJ2-7,TRBV10-3,CAINPGTGSEQYF,TGTGCCATCAACCCCGGGACAGGGAGCGAGCAGTACTTC
TRBD1,-,TRBJ2-3,TRBV19,CASSTDRGTDTQYF,TGTGCCAGTAGTACGGACAGGGGGACAGATACGCAGTATTTT
-,-,TRBJ1-6,TRBV7-2,CASSLGTYSTTNSPLHF,TGTGCCAGCAGCTTAGGGACTTACTCTACCACTAATTCACCCCTCCACTTT
TRBD2,few,TRBJ2-1,TRBV24-1,CATSVAGGPINEQFF,TGTGCCACCAGTGTAGCGGGAGGGCCGATCAATGAGCAGTTCTTC
-,-,TRBJ1-2,TRBV18,CASSPQTLRQPRQAFYGYTF,TGTGCCAGCTCACCACAAACCCTTCGGCAGCCCCGTCAAGCGTTCTATGGCTACACCTTC
-,-,TRBJ1-2,TRBV12-3/TRBV12-4,CASSLPGVHGYTF,TGTGCCAGCAGTTTACCAGGGGTCCATGGCTACACCTTC
-,few,TRBJ1-2,TRBV12-5,CASGWPGDGYTF,TGTGCTAGTGGTTGGCCAGGGGATGGCTACACCTTC
-,-,TRBJ2-7,TRBV9,CASSLASMAGPYEQYF,TGTGCCAGCAGCCTGGCCTCAATGGCGGGCCCCTACGAGCAGTACTTC
-,-,TRBJ2-3,TRBV6-2/TRBV6-3,CASSRPPDTQYF,TGTGCCAGCAGCCGGCCCCCAGATACGCAGTATTTT
TRBD2,-,TRBJ2-5,TRBV11-2,CASSLDELAGGGETQYF,TGTGCCAGCAGCTTAGACGAGCTAGCGGGGGGTGGTGAGACCCAGTACTTC
-,-,TRBJ2-7,TRBV4-1,CASSQGTGGVSYEQYF,TGCGCCAGCAGCCAGGGCACAGGGGGGGTCTCCTACGAGCAGTACTTC
TRBD1,few,TRBJ1-1,TRBV19,CASNLQGAQTEAFF,TGTGCCAGTAATCTACAGGGGGCGCAGACTGAAGCTTTCTTT
-,once,TRBJ2-3,TRBV7-2,CASSVGGPTDTQYF,TGTGCCAGCAGCGTGGGGGGGCCCACAGATACGCAGTATTTT
TRBD1,-,TRBJ1-1,TRBV7-6,CASSSDRGRSRDTEAFF,TGTGCCAGCAGCTCGGACAGGGGGCGGAGTAGGGACACTGAAGCTTTCTTT
TRBD2,once,TRBJ2-1,TRBV19,CASAGTSFNEQFF,TGTGCCAGCGCCGGGACTAGCTTCAATGAGCAGTTCTTC
-,-,TRBJ1-2,TRBV5-4,CASSLKGVYGYTF,TGTGCCAGCAGCTTGAAGGGAGTTTATGGCTACACCTTC
-,-,TRBJ1-2,TRBV12-5,CASGLASTDYLYGYTF,TGTGCTAGTGGTTTGGCCTCTACAGATTACCTTTATGGCTACACCTTC
-,-,TRBJ1-4,TRBV6-5,CASNSGSTNEKLFF,TGTGCCAGCAATTCAGGGTCAACTAATGAAAAACTGTTTTTT
-,-,TRBJ2-7,TRBV28,CASSLGRGYEQYF,TGTGCCAGCAGTTTAGGAAGGGGTTACGAGCAGTACTTC
-,-,TRBJ2-3,TRBV3-1/TRBV3-2,CASSPSTSYTQYF,TGTGCCAGCAGCCCGTCGACTAGTTATACGCAGTATTTT
-,-,TRBJ2-5,TRBV19,CASSMARRQTQYF,TGTGCCAGTAGTATGGCCAGGAGGCAGACCCAGTACTTC
TRBD2,-,TRBJ2-5,TRBV7-8,CASSPGRVGLAETQYF,TGTGCCAGCAGCCCCGGCCGCGTCGGACTAGCAGAGACCCAGTACTTC
TRBD1,-,TRBJ2-7,TRBV6-5,CASRTGQGSSYEQYF,TGTGCCAGCAGGACGGGACAGGGGTCCTCCTACGAGCAGTACTTC
-,-,TRBJ1-1,TRBV5-1,CASSARGAFDTEAFF,TGCGCCAGCAGCGCCCGGGGGGCGTTTGACACTGAAGCTTTCTTT